This T cell receptor (beta chain) was recovered during a study of T-cell memory formation after mild COVID-19. V lost 0 bases, J lost 0 bases, and 4 bases lay in between. The CDR3 totals 14 residues. Germline loops: CDR1 ENHRY, CDR2 SYGVKD. As regards this clonotype: Its antigen is undetermined.

A 5'RACE reaction primed in the constant segment made cDNA libraries of TCR alpha and TCR beta, and these carried sample barcodes and UMIs. Each CDR3 protein gets one entry after TCRdb re-called the 5' RACE reads with MiXCR. The table has about 270,000 distinct CDR3 sequences, approximately 19% seen once. Study results and limitations: Researchers could not confirm that second-wave clones peaking on day 37 targeted SARS-CoV-2.

The sequenced sample was PBMCs or a T cell subset sorted from them (not recorded which). The sequence was collected from a man between 18 and 29 years old who had mild COVID-19 (a few samples of this study predate the infection). Cell type and time point are not known. V and J are TRBV10-3 and TRBJ2-3; D gene uncertain. The CDR3 DNA sequence: TGTGCCATCAGTGAGTCGATCAGCACAGATACGCAGTATTTT. Residues: CAISESISTDTQYF.